This TCR beta chain was sequenced during a study of cytomegalovirus exposure and HLA in healthy donors. General study points: The authors listed approximately 160 TCR beta chains as cytomegalovirus-associated.

The CDR3 length is 14 residues. CDR1 is SGHDT and CDR2 is YYEEEE in the germline V gene. V lost 2 bases and J 0 bases, leaving 8 bases between the germline ends. For this clone: Its specificity is unknown.

With 60 Vbeta and 13 Jbeta primers, the PCR was carried out. Sequenced by immunoSEQ multiplex PCR; TCRdb stores in-frame clones only, minus some. Of 150,000 or so clones in the sample, 75% were seen once. The V call is TRBV5-6, the J call TRBJ1-1; D is ambiguous. The sequenced sample consisted of PBMCs. This clonotype was obtained from a man aged 35 to 55 in good health and CMV-seronegative. The CDR3 protein is CASSFGTMNTEAFF. The CDR3 DNA follows: TGTGCCAGCAGCTTTGGCACCATGAACACTGAAGCTTTCTTT.